The next 28 T cell receptor beta chains were all read from a single sample in a study of cytomegalovirus exposure and HLA in healthy donors (dated by TCRdb to about 2017). The receptor library was made with the immunoSEQ multiplex PCR assay. For the multiplex PCR, a mixture combining 60 forward primers for TCR Vbeta segments and 13 reverse primers for TCR Jbeta segments was used. TCRdb carries this immuneACCESS record with in-frame sequences only. Its versions omit some clonotypes, under half of them owing to an unresolved V gene in the studies checked, with the rest unexplained. The sample table holds approximately 130,000 clones, of which around 78% were seen once. Roughly 6.1% of the sample rests with the top ten. The sequenced sample was PBMCs. The receptors come from a woman between 40 and 50 years old in good health and CMV-seronegative.

V gene TRBV6-6 combines with J gene TRBJ1-2; 8 bases are a match to TRBD1. CDR3 length equals 13 residues. Germline V gives CDR1 MNHNY, CDR2 SVGAGI (reference sequence). V was clipped by 4 bases and J by 7 bases; unmatched bases: 5. The CDR3 sequence: CASSSTGGFGYTF. The CDR3 coding sequence is TGTGCCAGCAGTTCAACAGGGGGTTTTGGCTACACCTTC.

V usage is TRBV6-1 and J usage is TRBJ1-3; D unclear. This CDR3 has 15 amino acids. The germline gives CDR1 MNHNS, CDR2 SASEGT. The V end was cut by 8 bases, the J end by 0 bases, with 14 bases between. CDR3 sequence (DNA): TGTGCCAGCTCCCCACGGTCCTCCTCTGGAAACACCATATATTTT. Translating gives CASSPRSSSGNTIYF.

The chain recombines TRBV4-3 with TRBJ1-5; 11 bases fit TRBD1. Germline trimming cut 4 bases from V and 6 bases from J; bases unmatched to any gene: 5. CDR3 length: 15 residues. CDR1 and CDR2 from the germline V gene are LGHNA and YSLEER. The chain's CDR3 is CASSLGQGAAQPQHF. The CDR3 DNA reads as TGCGCCAGCAGCCTCGGACAGGGGGCAGCTCAGCCCCAGCATTTT.

This chain links TRBV2 with TRBJ2-7; no clear D. The CDR3 is 11 residues long. V shed 5 bases and J shed 2 bases, with 4 bases lying between them. The germline gives CDR1 SNHLY, CDR2 FYNNEI. This chain's CDR3 is CASSNTYEQYF. The CDR3 DNA reads as TGTGCCAGCAGTAACACCTACGAGCAGTACTTC. The full variable domain, in which reference TRBV2 and TRBJ2-7 provide the parts outside the CDR3, is EPEVTQTPSHQVTQMGQEVILRCVPISNHLYFYWYRQILGQKVEFLVSFYNNEISEKSEIFDDQFSVERPDGSNFTLKIRSTKLEDSAMYFCASSNTYEQYFGPGTRLTVT.

V usage is TRBV5-6 and J usage is TRBJ1-4; D might be TRBD1 (6 bases). Germline V lookup: CDR1 SGHDT, CDR2 YYEEEE. The V end was cut by 4 bases, the J end by 9 bases, with 19 bases between. The CDR3 runs 15 residues. The CDR3 here is CASSPGQSGLKKLFF. The CDR3 region has the DNA TGTGCCAGCAGCCCCGGACAGTCAGGTCTGAAAAAACTGTTTTTT.

The chain combines TRBV6-6 with TRBJ2-3; TRBD1 agrees at 8 bases. The CDR3 runs 14 residues. CDR1 is MNHNY, CDR2 SVGAGI, per germline (reference sequence). Trimming took 8 bases from V and 2 from J; bases not matched to a gene: 6. CDR3 sequence (DNA): TGTGCCAGCTTATTGGGACAGGCCACAGATACGCAGTATTTT. The encoded protein is CASLLGQATDTQYF.

This rearrangement joins TRBV2 to TRBJ1-5; 10 nucleotides agree with TRBD1. Looked up from germline, CDR1 is SNHLY and CDR2 is FYNNEI. V was clipped by 6 bases and J by 3 bases; unmatched bases: 8. This CDR3 is 16 amino acids long. The CDR3 region is CASRSDRGRNNQPQHF. CDR3 DNA: TGTGCCAGCAGATCTGACAGGGGGCGAAACAATCAGCCCCAGCATTTT.

This chain uses TRBV25-1 with TRBJ1-2; no definite D call. This CDR3 is 17 amino acids long. Deletions cut 2 bases from V and 4 bases from J, with 20 bases between. Germline V gene data show CDR1 as MGHDK and CDR2 as SYGVNS. The CDR3 loop is CASSEGPGRVTRYGYTF. The CDR3 bases are TGTGCCAGCAGTGAAGGCCCTGGGAGGGTAACTCGCTATGGCTACACCTTC.

This chain uses TRBV7-9 with TRBJ2-6; possible D gene TRBD1, 5 bases. The CDR3 covers 16 residues. CDR1 is SEHNR and CDR2 is FQNEAQ in the germline V gene (reference sequence). Trimming stripped 5 bases from V and 0 bases from J, with 11 bases between. In DNA, the CDR3 is TGTGCCAGCAGCCCCCCACAGGTCTCTGGGGCCAACGTCCTGACTTTC. This sequence encodes CASSPPQVSGANVLTF.

The rearrangement uses TRBV6-5 and TRBJ1-2, with 7 bases identical to TRBD1. CDR3 length: 13 residues. The V segment lost 2 bases and the J segment 5 bases; nucleotides outside the gene matches: 2. Germline CDR1 reads MNHEY; CDR2 reads SVGAGI. The DNA of the CDR3 is TGTGCCAGCAGTTACGACAGGGATTATGGCTACACCTTC. This sequence encodes CASSYDRDYGYTF.

This sequence joins TRBV6-4 and TRBJ2-3, with D possibly TRBD1 on 6 matching bases. The V end lost 0 bases, the J end lost 3 bases, and 10 bases lay between the germline ends. The V gene's germline CDR1 is MRHNA and CDR2 SNTAGT. This CDR3 is 15 amino acids long. DNA for the CDR3: TGTGCCAGCAGTGACTCGGGGGCATCGACAGATACGCAGTATTTT. Protein product: CASSDSGASTDTQYF.

This clone was detected a few times. This sequence joins TRBV5-1 and TRBJ1-2; 8 bases are shared with TRBD1. Germline CDR1 SGHRS, CDR2 YFSETQ. V lost 2 bases to trimming and J lost 4 bases; unmatched junction nucleotides: 10. This CDR3 comprises 16 residues. CDR3 DNA: TGCGCCAGCAGCTTAACAGCAGGGGGCATGTCCTATGGCTACACCTTC. As protein: CASSLTAGGMSYGYTF.

The genes are TRBV25-1 and TRBJ1-1, with 12 bases fitting TRBD1. This CDR3 contains 14 residues. Germline V gene data show CDR1 as MGHDK and CDR2 as SYGVNS. The junction had 1 base not matched to a gene; V was cut back by 4 bases and J by 4 bases. The CDR3 spells CASSGDRGPTEAFF. The CDR3 DNA is TGTGCCAGCAGTGGGGACAGGGGGCCCACTGAAGCTTTCTTT.

Points on this clone: An end of the junction differs from the germline gene, which may be a read error. V and J are TRBV7-9 and TRBJ2-7, with D possibly being TRBD1 (6 bases). From germline, CDR1 is SEHNR and CDR2 FQNEAQ (reference sequence). CDR3 length: 13 residues. The CDR3 nucleotides read TGTTCCAGCAGCCGAGGACAGACCTACGAGCAGTACTTC. It is translated as CSSSRGQTYEQYF.

The rearrangement joins TRBV9 to TRBJ1-3; the D gene is possibly TRBD1 (5 bases). V lost 0 bases to trimming and J lost 7 bases, with 11 bases between them. Germline CDR1 SGDLS, CDR2 YYNGEE. The CDR3 length is 14 residues. CDR3 sequence (DNA): TGTGCCAGCAGCGTAGGTACCCAGGGCAACACCATATATTTT. This encodes CASSVGTQGNTIYF.

This chain uses TRBV5-1 with TRBJ2-5, with 8 bases aligning to TRBD1. With 4 bases clipped from V and 5 bases from J, the junction kept 7 bases outside the gene matches. Germline CDR1 reads SGHRS; CDR2 reads YFSETQ. The CDR3 is made up of 14 amino acids. The CDR3 region has the DNA TGCGCCAGCAGCAGGACAGGGAGTTTGGAGACCCAGTACTTC. This translates into CASSRTGSLETQYF.

The CDR3 DNA reads TGTGCCAGCAGTCCCCCCTTGGCCGGGACAGGGAACTATGGCTACACCTTC. It translates to CASSPPLAGTGNYGYTF. The V call is TRBV25-1, the J call TRBJ1-2, with 9 bases matching TRBD1. The V gene end was trimmed by 5 bases and the J gene end by 2 bases; junction bases not matched to a gene: 12. CDR3 length: 17 amino acids. Germline V gene lookup returns CDR1 MGHDK and CDR2 SYGVNS.

This sequence joins TRBV5-4 and TRBJ2-2; 7 bases align to TRBD2. Germline trimming cut 4 bases from V and 5 bases from J; bases unmatched to any gene: 11. This CDR3 spans 16 amino acids. Germline CDR1 SGHNT, CDR2 YYREEE (reference sequence). The CDR3, as DNA: TGTGCCAGCAGCCTGGGAGTACCCGGGGGGACCGGGGAGCTGTTTTTT. As protein: CASSLGVPGGTGELFF.

V and J are TRBV6-4 and TRBJ1-2; D gene ambiguous. V was clipped by 5 bases and J by 8 bases, with 24 bases between them. This CDR3 has 16 amino acids. CDR1 and CDR2 from the germline V gene are MRHNA and SNTAGT. The CDR3 nucleotides read TGTGCCAGCAGTCCTCCTGGGCGTCTGCAAACTGACGGCTACACCTTC. It specifies CASSPPGRLQTDGYTF.

This clone was seen only a few times. Here the CDR3 DNA reads TGTGCCAGTAGTATAGACGCCTCGGGAGAGGCGCAGTATTTT. Encoded protein: CASSIDASGEAQYF. The chain employs TRBV19 and TRBJ2-3; tentatively, D is TRBD2 (6 bases). The germline gives CDR1 LNHDA, CDR2 SQIVND (reference sequence). V lost 0 bases, J lost 10 bases, and 14 bases lay in between. The CDR3 runs 14 residues.

This clone was recorded only once. Here the CDR3 reads CASSLTDRGVYEQYF. CDR3 in DNA: TGCGCCAGCAGCCTTACCGACAGGGGAGTCTACGAGCAGTACTTC. The rearrangement joins TRBV4-1 to TRBJ2-7; 8 nucleotides agree with TRBD1. This CDR3 comprises 15 residues. Germline CDR1 is MGHRA and CDR2 is YSYEKL. Germline trimming cut 4 bases from V and 3 bases from J; bases unmatched to any gene: 8.

The chain recombines TRBV7-2 with TRBJ1-5, with TRBD1 matching over 8 bases. V lost 5 bases to trimming and J lost 5 bases; unmatched junction nucleotides: 5. CDR3 length: 14 amino acids. Germline CDR1 reads SGHTA; CDR2 reads FQGNSA. CDR3 amino acids: CASSRTGKHQPQHF. The CDR3, as DNA: TGTGCCAGCAGCAGGACAGGGAAGCATCAGCCCCAGCATTTT.

J is TRBJ2-7 and V is TRBV7-2, with TRBD2 identical over 9 bases. Trimming removed 5 bases from V and 5 bases from J; junction bases left unmatched: 10. Germline V gene lookup returns CDR1 SGHTA and CDR2 FQGNSA. The CDR3 is 15 residues long. The CDR3 nucleotides read TGTGCCAGCAGCACCAGGTTGGGCGGGAGGGACGAGCAGTACTTC. This codes for CASSTRLGGRDEQYF.

The V call is TRBV5-5, the J call TRBJ2-5; 7 bases are a match to TRBD2. The V and J ends lost 6 bases and 5 bases, in that order; junction bases with no gene match: 13. Germline CDR1 is SGHKS and CDR2 is YYEKEE (reference sequence). The CDR3 contains 15 residues. CDR3 amino acids: CASILRAGALETQYF. CDR3 in DNA: TGTGCCAGCATCCTACGGGCGGGAGCGCTGGAGACCCAGTACTTC. The variable domain in full, with the rest retrieved from reference TRBV5-5 and TRBJ2-5, is DAGVTQSPTHLIKTRGQQVTLRCSPISGHKSVSWYQQVLGQGPQFIFQYYEKEERGRGNFPDRFSARQFPNYSSELNVNALLLGDSALYLCASILRAGALETQYFGPGTRLLVL.

With respect to this clone: One end of the junction does not line up with germline, which may come from a read error. V is TRBV6-1 and J is TRBJ1-2, with 12 bases that match TRBD1. The length of the CDR3 is 15 residues. Germline lookup yields CDR1 MNHNS and CDR2 SASEGT. The CDR3 reads CASSPTGTGGVRLPF. DNA for the CDR3: TGTGCCAGCAGTCCCACCGGGACAGGGGGCGTAAGGCTACCCTTC.

The V and J genes are TRBV6-5 and TRBJ2-7; 7 bases fit TRBD1. The CDR3 totals 14 residues. CDR1 is MNHEY, CDR2 SVGAGI, per germline. V lost 6 bases and J lost 0; bases outside the gene matches: 5. CDR3 in amino acids: CASSLGQNSYEQYF. The CDR3 DNA reads TGTGCCAGCAGCTTGGGACAGAACTCCTACGAGCAGTACTTC.

The V call is TRBV21-1, the J call TRBJ2-2; the table calls TRBD2, which could not be checked here. TRBV21-1 is noted as a pseudogene. This CDR3 has 24 amino acids. The CDR3 is CASSKGPRCSASGVLGPNTGELFF. CDR3 bases: TGTGCCAGCAGCAAAGGCCCCAGATGTTCTGCTAGCGGCGTCTTAGGACCGAACACCGGGGAGCTGTTTTTT.

CDR3 amino acids: CASSYEVKTQYF. CDR3 nucleotides: TGTGCCAGCAGTTACGAGGTTAAGACCCAGTACTTC. The chain carries TRBV6-6 and TRBJ2-5, with unresolved D. Germline-derived CDR1 and CDR2 are MNHNY and SVGAGI (reference sequence). V was trimmed by 2 bases and J by 6 bases, leaving 7 bases between them. There are 12 residues in the CDR3.